This T cell receptor (beta chain) was documented in a study of T cell changes during pregnancy in multiple sclerosis. The germline CDR1 and CDR2 sequences are LNHNV and YYDKDF (reference sequence). CDR3 length: 18 residues. Trimming took 5 bases from V and 5 from J; bases not matched to a gene: 19. Repertoires were generated with immunoSEQ multiplex PCR, while TCRdb's copy carries only in-frame clones and drops some. The sample shows 75,000 to 95,000 clones, less than 95% of them seen only once. This specimen consisted of peripheral blood, obtained before pregnancy. This chain joins TRBV15 and TRBJ2-3, with TRBD1 matching over 7 bases. This sequence originates from a female donor with multiple sclerosis, enrolled in a pregnancy study. The CDR3 loop reads CATSSRTGSSQGLDTQYF. CDR3 in DNA: TGTGCCACCAGCTCCCGGACAGGAAGTAGTCAGGGGTTAGATACGCAGTATTTT.